The 32 T cell receptor beta chains below all came from one sample that was sequenced in a study of blood T cell repertoires in COVID-19. The table came from immunoSEQ multiplex PCR; TCRdb's copy has only in-frame clones and leaves some out. The sample yields 190,000 or so clones, approximately 85% seen once. The sample was peripheral blood. Every receptor here comes from a woman of 80 years or more with acute or convalescent COVID-19.

Here the CDR3 reads CASSSGTGNFYGYTF. DNA for the CDR3: TGTGCCAGCAGCTCCGGGACAGGCAACTTTTATGGCTACACCTTC. This chain connects TRBV5-5 to TRBJ1-2; 8 bases line up with TRBD1. This CDR3 is built from 15 residues. CDR1 and CDR2 from the germline V gene are SGHKS and YYEKEE (reference sequence). V gave up 3 bases and J gave up 5 bases; unmatched junction bases: 9.

The rearrangement links TRBV3-1 (or the pseudogene TRBV3-2) to TRBJ2-7; D is undetermined. V was trimmed by 1 base and J by 1 base, leaving 11 bases between them. The CDR3 consists of 15 residues. CDR1 LGHDT and CDR2 YNNKEL come from the germline V gene (reference sequence). The CDR3 DNA sequence: TGTGCCAGCAGCCAAGTTGGTTCTACTTCCTACGAGCAGTACTTC. Translating gives CASSQVGSTSYEQYF.

The chain employs TRBV7-3 and TRBJ2-7; unclear D gene. Trimming removed 2 bases from V and 5 bases from J, with 10 bases in between. Germline V lookup: CDR1 SGHTA, CDR2 FQGTGA. The CDR3 has 13 amino acids. In nucleotides, the CDR3 is TGTGCCAGCAGCTTATCCCTTGGCCACGAGCAGTACTTC. Translated, it gives CASSLSLGHEQYF.

The chain couples TRBV6-5 to TRBJ1-2; no clear D. Trimming removed 6 bases at V and 1 base at J, with 9 bases between. In germline, CDR1 is MNHEY, CDR2 SVGAGI. This CDR3 has 13 residues. The CDR3 region has the DNA TGTGCCAGCAGATCGTCTAATAACTATGGCTACACCTTC. It specifies CASRSSNNYGYTF.

V gene TRBV6-5 combines with J gene TRBJ1-3; D uncertain. In germline, CDR1 is MNHEY, CDR2 SVGAGI. V was pared by 11 bases and J by 2 bases, with 13 bases between. This CDR3 contains 13 residues. CDR3 nucleotides: TGTGCCGTCAAAACACGTCCTGGAAACACCATATATTTT. Its protein product is CAVKTRPGNTIYF.

The chain employs TRBV5-1 and TRBJ2-4; no reliable D call. The CDR3 consists of 14 residues. V gave up 0 bases and J gave up 7 bases, with 11 bases separating them. From germline, CDR1 is SGHRS and CDR2 YFSETQ. CDR3 loop: CASSLGAPENIQYF. In DNA, the CDR3 is TGCGCCAGCAGCTTGGGGGCCCCTGAGAACATTCAGTACTTC.

The gene calls are TRBV10-2 and TRBJ2-7; 9 bases fit TRBD1. CDR3 size: 14 residues. Losses at the gene ends were 6 bases for V and 3 bases for J; bases not matched to a gene: 6. Per the germline V gene, CDR1 is WSHSY and CDR2 is SAAADI. CDR3 amino acids: CASSPGQGLYEQYF. For the CDR3, the DNA is TGCGCCAGCAGCCCGGGACAGGGACTCTACGAGCAGTACTTC.

The rearrangement links TRBV9 to TRBJ1-6; 7 nucleotides align to TRBD1. The junction had 11 bases not matched to a gene; V was cut back by 7 bases and J by 10 bases. The CDR3 loop spans 14 amino acids. The V gene's germline CDR1 is SGDLS and CDR2 YYNGEE. The CDR3 DNA reads as TGTGCCAGCCAATCCACAGGGGCGGAATCACCCCTCCACTTT. Encoded protein: CASQSTGAESPLHF.

The chain joins TRBV7-2 to TRBJ2-5; a weak D match, TRBD1 (7 bases). The CDR3 totals 14 residues. Per the germline V gene, CDR1 is SGHTA and CDR2 is FQGNSA. V gave up 4 bases and J gave up 5 bases, with 14 bases separating them. CDR3 sequence: CASSSDRAGETQYF. In DNA, the CDR3 is TGTGCCAGCAGCTCAGACAGGGCGGGGGAGACCCAGTACTTC.

The chain couples TRBV18 to TRBJ1-2, with no clear D. Between the trimmed V and J ends, which lost 3 bases and 4 bases, there was a span of 15 bases. The CDR3 loop spans 15 amino acids. Looked up from germline, CDR1 is KGHSH and CDR2 is LQKENI. DNA of the CDR3: TGTGCCAGCTCACCGAACGGCGGGGAAGGCTATGGCTACACCTTC. Translation gives CASSPNGGEGYGYTF.

In nucleotides, the CDR3 is TGTGCCAGCAGCTCTGGGGGACTCGGAGCCGAGCAGTACTTC. This sequence encodes CASSSGGLGAEQYF. The chain recombines TRBV7-2 with TRBJ2-7; weak D call: TRBD2 (6 bases). Germline V lookup: CDR1 SGHTA, CDR2 FQGNSA. V shed 4 bases and J shed 6 bases, with 16 bases lying between them. The CDR3 is 14 residues long.

This chain links TRBV3-1 (or the pseudogene TRBV3-2) with TRBJ1-3, with D hard to call. The germline CDR1 and CDR2 sequences are LGHDT and YNNKEL (reference sequence). This CDR3 comprises 17 residues. Trimming took 0 bases from V and 0 from J, leaving 12 bases between them. The CDR3 is CASSQDNRLFSGNTIYF. DNA of the CDR3: TGTGCCAGCAGCCAAGATAACAGATTATTCTCTGGAAACACCATATATTTT.

The chain is built from TRBV7-2 and TRBJ1-4; 7 bases are shared with TRBD1. V was pared by 0 bases and J by 5 bases, with 9 bases of the junction left unmatched. Germline CDR1 SGHTA, CDR2 FQGNSA. CDR3 length: 17 residues. CDR3 coding DNA: TGTGCCAGCAGCTTAGCGGACCCGGGACAGTCAAATGAAAAACTGTTTTTT. Translated: CASSLADPGQSNEKLFF.

The chain uses TRBV7-9 and TRBJ1-1; possible D gene TRBD1, 5 bases. This CDR3 is built from 14 residues. Germline V lookup: CDR1 SEHNR, CDR2 FQNEAQ (reference sequence). V lost 7 bases to trimming and J lost 8 bases, with 20 bases between them. CDR3 bases: TGTGCCAGCATTCAAGCCGGGCGGGGGTACGAAGCTTTCTTT. Amino acid sequence: CASIQAGRGYEAFF. The full variable domain, in which reference TRBV7-9 and TRBJ1-1 provide the parts outside the CDR3, is DTGVSQNPRHKITKRGQNVTFRCDPISEHNRLYWYRQTLGQGPEFLTYFQNEAQLEKSRLLSDRFSAERPKGSFSTLEIQRTEQGDSAMYLCASIQAGRGYEAFFGQGTRLTVV.

The chain recombines TRBV19 with TRBJ2-2; D is perhaps TRBD2 (7 bases). V was cut by 3 bases and J by 5 bases, with 13 bases left in between. The CDR3 loop spans 15 amino acids. Germline CDR1 and CDR2: LNHDA and SQIVND (reference sequence). In DNA, the CDR3 is TGTGCCAGTAGTATCGCTGGGGGGGCGACCGGGGAGCTGTTTTTT. It codes for CASSIAGGATGELFF.

The rearrangement links TRBV6-2 or TRBV6-3 to TRBJ2-5; D possibly corresponds to TRBD1 (6 bases). V was shortened by 4 bases and J by 0 bases, with 12 bases between the two germline ends. The CDR3 totals 15 residues. The V gene's germline CDR1 is MNHEY and CDR2 SVGEGT. The CDR3 nucleotides are TGTGCCAGCAGTTTAAGGACAGAGTACCAAGAGACCCAGTACTTC. It codes for CASSLRTEYQETQYF.

The V and J genes are TRBV9 and TRBJ2-2; D unclear. Germline loops: CDR1 SGDLS, CDR2 YYNGEE. Trimming cost V 4 bases and J 3 bases, with 4 bases left between them. The CDR3 contains 12 residues. The CDR3 sequence: CASSRDTGELFF. As DNA, the CDR3 is TGTGCCAGCAGCAGAGACACCGGGGAGCTGTTTTTT.

V gene TRBV30 combines with J gene TRBJ2-7; 13 bases align to TRBD2. J lost 4 bases, V lost 3 bases, and 9 bases had no gene match. The CDR3 has 16 amino acids. CDR1 and CDR2 (germline): GTSNPN, SVGIG (reference sequence). The CDR3 sequence: CAWSLAGLAGPYEQYF. In DNA form, the CDR3 reads TGTGCCTGGAGCCTTGCGGGACTAGCGGGGCCGTACGAGCAGTACTTC.

This clone showed up just once. The chain employs TRBV5-4 and TRBJ1-2; TRBD1 aligns across 11 bases. The J segment lost 6 bases and the V segment lost 0 bases, leaving 7 bases of the junction unmatched. The CDR3 has 16 amino acids. Germline values: CDR1 SGHNT, CDR2 YYREEE (reference sequence). The DNA of the CDR3 is TGTGCCAGCAGCTTGGCCGGGACAGGGGGAGGAGATGGCTACACCTTC. Translation gives CASSLAGTGGGDGYTF.

The chain carries TRBV30 and TRBJ2-3, with D tentatively TRBD1 (5 bases). Trimming shortened V by 1 base and J by 1 base, and 15 bases separated the two germline ends. Looked up from germline, CDR1 is GTSNPN and CDR2 is SVGIG (reference sequence). The CDR3 has 16 amino acids. CDR3 sequence: CAWSARTFTGTDTQYF. The CDR3 DNA reads TGTGCCTGGAGTGCAAGGACATTTACAGGCACAGATACGCAGTATTTT.

The chain couples TRBV2 to TRBJ2-1, with TRBD2 as a possible D gene (5 bases). Trimming shortened V by 6 bases and J by 9 bases, and 18 bases separated the two germline ends. This CDR3 contains 14 residues. Germline V gene sequence: CDR1 SNHLY, CDR2 FYNNEI. This CDR3 reads CASSLTGGPFEQFF. As DNA, the CDR3 is TGTGCCAGCAGCCTCACTGGAGGTCCCTTTGAGCAGTTCTTC.

The chain joins TRBV6-1 to TRBJ2-7; no reliable D call. CDR1 is MNHNS and CDR2 is SASEGT in the germline V gene. Trimming stripped 8 bases from V and 3 bases from J, with 11 bases between. This CDR3 contains 12 residues. The CDR3 here is CASASYLYEQYF. DNA for the CDR3: TGTGCCAGCGCCTCCTACCTCTACGAGCAGTACTTC.

The CDR3 region has the DNA TGCGCCAGCAGCCAAGCGCAGGGGCGGGGGGCTGAAGCTTTCTTT. It yields the protein CASSQAQGRGAEAFF. The chain has TRBV4-3 and TRBJ1-1, with a possible D match to TRBD1 (6 bases). Trimming stripped 1 base from V and 6 bases from J, with 15 bases between. CDR3 length: 15 residues. Germline values: CDR1 LGHNA, CDR2 YSLEER.

The chain carries TRBV27 and TRBJ2-3, with unresolved D. Trimming removed 3 bases from V and 1 base from J, with 5 bases in between. The germline gives CDR1 MNHEY, CDR2 SMNVEV (reference sequence). The CDR3 totals 13 residues. The CDR3 spells CASSLTRTDTQYF. The CDR3 DNA follows: TGTGCCAGCAGTTTGACACGCACAGATACGCAGTATTTT.

The V call is TRBV20-1, the J call TRBJ2-1; perhaps TRBD2 as D (5 bases). V was clipped by 5 bases and J by 5 bases, with 7 bases between them. The germline CDR1 and CDR2 sequences are DFQATT and SNEGSKA (reference sequence). CDR3 length equals 11 residues. CDR3 in DNA: TGCAGTGCTGGGCGGGACAATGAGCAGTTCTTC. Amino acid sequence: CSAGRDNEQFF.

This clone was seen once. This chain connects TRBV19 to TRBJ2-5; a weak D match, TRBD2 (7 bases). Germline V gene lookup returns CDR1 LNHDA and CDR2 SQIVND (reference sequence). There are 17 residues in the CDR3. V was trimmed by 2 bases and J by 1 base, leaving 17 bases between them. CDR3 protein: CASSIKLRGRGQETQYF. CDR3 DNA: TGTGCCAGTAGTATAAAGCTGAGGGGGAGGGGCCAAGAGACCCAGTACTTC.

This rearrangement joins TRBV27 to TRBJ1-5; D is ambiguous. The CDR3 runs to 18 residues. Germline CDR1 and CDR2: MNHEY and SMNVEV (reference sequence). V lost 4 bases and J lost 1, with 20 bases in between. The chain's CDR3 is CASSSFALGRSSNQPQHF. Here the CDR3 DNA reads TGTGCCAGCAGTTCCTTCGCTTTGGGGAGGTCAAGCAATCAGCCCCAGCATTTT.

This clone was counted between two and nine times. J is TRBJ2-5 and V is TRBV7-9; D might be TRBD2 (6 bases). From germline, CDR1 is SEHNR and CDR2 FQNEAQ (reference sequence). The CDR3 has 15 amino acids. The V end was cut by 4 bases, the J end by 2 bases, with 14 bases between. CDR3 DNA: TGTGCCAGCAGCTCGGGGCGGGGCTCGCAAGAGACCCAGTACTTC. The encoded protein is CASSSGRGSQETQYF.

The chain links TRBV9 to TRBJ2-2; D is unresolved. This CDR3 has 14 amino acids. V lost 0 bases to trimming and J lost 4 bases, with 7 bases between them. The germline gives CDR1 SGDLS, CDR2 YYNGEE. CDR3 loop: CASSVGATTGELFF. The CDR3 DNA reads as TGTGCCAGCAGCGTAGGAGCGACCACCGGGGAGCTGTTTTTT.

V is TRBV9 and J is TRBJ2-1, with D uncertain. Germline assignment: CDR1 SGDLS and CDR2 YYNGEE. Trimming took off 5 bases at V and 2 bases at J, with 8 bases between the two ends. This CDR3 is built from 13 residues. DNA for the CDR3: TGTGCCAGCAGTAAATCCGCCTACAATGAGCAGTTCTTC. It yields the protein CASSKSAYNEQFF.

This sequence joins TRBV18 and TRBJ2-7, with D perhaps TRBD1 (6 bases). The length of the CDR3 is 13 residues. V was trimmed by 0 bases and J by 8 bases, leaving 11 bases between them. Per germline, CDR1 KGHSH and CDR2 LQKENI. The CDR3 DNA reads TGTGCCAGCTCACCACCTAGATGGGACAAGCAGTACTTC. Residues: CASSPPRWDKQYF.

The chain combines TRBV4-2 with TRBJ1-2; D might be TRBD1 (5 bases). Trimming shortened V by 4 bases and J by 7 bases, and 16 bases separated the two germline ends. The CDR3 runs 14 residues. Per germline, CDR1 LGHNA and CDR2 YNFKEQ. The CDR3 here is CASSRDDRNFGYTF. The CDR3 DNA reads TGTGCCAGCAGCCGCGACGACAGAAATTTTGGCTACACCTTC.